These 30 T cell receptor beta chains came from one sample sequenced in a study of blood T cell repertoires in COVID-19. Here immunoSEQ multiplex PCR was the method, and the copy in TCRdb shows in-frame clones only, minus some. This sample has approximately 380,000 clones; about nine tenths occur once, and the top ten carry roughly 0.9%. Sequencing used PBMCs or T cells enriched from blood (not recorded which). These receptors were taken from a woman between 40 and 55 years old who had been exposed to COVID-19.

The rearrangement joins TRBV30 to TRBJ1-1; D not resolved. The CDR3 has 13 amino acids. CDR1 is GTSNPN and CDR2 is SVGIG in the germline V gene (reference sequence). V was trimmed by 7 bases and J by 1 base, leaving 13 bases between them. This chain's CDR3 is CASEGFENTEAFF. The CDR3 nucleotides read TGTGCCTCGGAGGGCTTTGAGAACACTGAAGCTTTCTTT.

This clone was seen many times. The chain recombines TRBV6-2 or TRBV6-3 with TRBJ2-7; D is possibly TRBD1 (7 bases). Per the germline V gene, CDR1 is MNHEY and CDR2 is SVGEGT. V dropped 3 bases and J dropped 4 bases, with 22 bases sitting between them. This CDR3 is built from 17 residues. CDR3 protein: CASSYHVGGGIKYEQYF. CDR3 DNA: TGTGCCAGCAGTTATCACGTCGGAGGGGGCATCAAGTACGAGCAGTACTTC.

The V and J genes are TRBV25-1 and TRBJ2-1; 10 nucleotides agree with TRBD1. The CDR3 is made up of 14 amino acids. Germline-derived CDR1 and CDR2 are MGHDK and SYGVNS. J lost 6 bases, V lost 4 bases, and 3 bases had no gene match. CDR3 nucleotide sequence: TGTGCCAGCAGTGGGACAGGGGGTACCAATGAGCAGTTCTTC. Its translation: CASSGTGGTNEQFF.

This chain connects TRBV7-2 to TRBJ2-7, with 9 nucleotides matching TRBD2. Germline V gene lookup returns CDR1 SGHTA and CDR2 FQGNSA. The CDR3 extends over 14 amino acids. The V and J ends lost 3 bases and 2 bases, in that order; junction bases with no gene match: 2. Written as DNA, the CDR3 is TGTGCCAGCAGCTTTAGCGGGAGACCCTACGAGCAGTACTTC. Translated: CASSFSGRPYEQYF.

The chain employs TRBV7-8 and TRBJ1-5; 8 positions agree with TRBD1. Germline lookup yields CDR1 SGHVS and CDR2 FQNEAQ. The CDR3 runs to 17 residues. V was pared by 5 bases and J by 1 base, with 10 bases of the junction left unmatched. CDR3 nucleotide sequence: TGTGCCAGCAGCCCCCTCAGGACAGGGAGAAGCAATCAGCCCCAGCATTTT. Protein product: CASSPLRTGRSNQPQHF.

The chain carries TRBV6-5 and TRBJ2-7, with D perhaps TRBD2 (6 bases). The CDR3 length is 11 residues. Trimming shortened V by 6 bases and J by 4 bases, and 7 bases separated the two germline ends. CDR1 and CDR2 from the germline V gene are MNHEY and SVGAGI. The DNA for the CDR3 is TGTGCCAGCAGCGGAGGGTACGAGCAGTACTTC. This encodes CASSGGYEQYF.

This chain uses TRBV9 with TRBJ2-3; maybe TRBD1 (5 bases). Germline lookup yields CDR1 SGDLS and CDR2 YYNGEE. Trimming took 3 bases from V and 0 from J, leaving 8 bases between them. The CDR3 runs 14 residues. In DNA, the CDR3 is TGTGCCAGCAGCGCAGGGTCTAGCACAGATACGCAGTATTTT. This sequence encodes CASSAGSSTDTQYF.

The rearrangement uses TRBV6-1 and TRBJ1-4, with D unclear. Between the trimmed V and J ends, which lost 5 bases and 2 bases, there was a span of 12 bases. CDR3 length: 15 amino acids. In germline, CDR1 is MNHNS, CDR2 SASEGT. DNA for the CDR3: TGTGCCAGCAGTCGCCTTAAGGAGACTAATGAAAAACTGTTTTTT. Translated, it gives CASSRLKETNEKLFF.

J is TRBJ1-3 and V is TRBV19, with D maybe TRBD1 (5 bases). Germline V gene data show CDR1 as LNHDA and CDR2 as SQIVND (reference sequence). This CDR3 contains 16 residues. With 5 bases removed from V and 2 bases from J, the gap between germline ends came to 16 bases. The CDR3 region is CASSPGGLKPGNTIYF. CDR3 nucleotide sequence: TGTGCCAGTAGTCCTGGGGGGTTGAAGCCTGGAAACACCATATATTTT. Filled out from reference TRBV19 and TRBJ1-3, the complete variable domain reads DGGITQSPKYLFRKEGQNVTLSCEQNLNHDAMYWYRQDPGQGLRLIYYSQIVNDFQKGDIAEGYSVSREKKESFPLTVTSAQKNPTAFYLCASSPGGLKPGNTIYFGEGSWLTVV.

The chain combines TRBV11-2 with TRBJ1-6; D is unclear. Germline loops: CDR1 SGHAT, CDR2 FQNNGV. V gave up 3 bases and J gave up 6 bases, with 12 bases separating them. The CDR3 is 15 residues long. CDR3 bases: TGTGCCAGCAGCTTTCGTCCAGGCCTTAATTCACCCCTCCACTTT. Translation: CASSFRPGLNSPLHF. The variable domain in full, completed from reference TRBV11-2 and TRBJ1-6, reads EAGVAQSPRYKIIEKRQSVAFWCNPISGHATLYWYQQILGQGPKLLIQFQNNGVVDDSQLPKDRFSAERLKGVDSTLKIQPAKLEDSAVYLCASSFRPGLNSPLHFGNGTRLTVT.

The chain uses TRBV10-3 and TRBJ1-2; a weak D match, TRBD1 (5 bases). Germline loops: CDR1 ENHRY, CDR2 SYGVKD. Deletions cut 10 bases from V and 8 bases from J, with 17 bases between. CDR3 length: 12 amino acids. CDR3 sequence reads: CATRNGAGGYTF. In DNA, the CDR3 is TGTGCCACCCGAAATGGGGCTGGGGGCTACACCTTC.

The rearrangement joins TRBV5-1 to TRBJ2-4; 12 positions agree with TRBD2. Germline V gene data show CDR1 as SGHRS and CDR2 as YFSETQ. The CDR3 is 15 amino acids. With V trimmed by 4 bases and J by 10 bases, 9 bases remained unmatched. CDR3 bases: TGCGCCAGCAGCCCGACTAGCGGGAGCCCTTTGATTCAGTACTTC. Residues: CASSPTSGSPLIQYF.

For the CDR3, the DNA is TGTGCCAGCAGCCAAGGTCGGGGGGGGCGAGGGCCCCAGCATTTT. Amino acids: CASSQGRGGRGPQHF. The V gene is TRBV3-1 (or the pseudogene TRBV3-2), the J gene TRBJ1-5, with D perhaps matching TRBD1 (6 bases). Germline loops: CDR1 LGHDT, CDR2 YNNKEL (reference sequence). Trimming removed 1 base at V and 9 bases at J, with 16 bases between. The CDR3 length is 15 residues.

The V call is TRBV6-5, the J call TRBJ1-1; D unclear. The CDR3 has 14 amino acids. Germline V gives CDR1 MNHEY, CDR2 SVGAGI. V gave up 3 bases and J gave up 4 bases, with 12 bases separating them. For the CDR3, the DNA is TGTGCCAGCAGTTATAGAATAGGGAGCACTGAAGCTTTCTTT. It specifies CASSYRIGSTEAFF.

The CDR3 region is CASTKGRGTEAFF. The CDR3 DNA is TGTGCCAGCACCAAAGGCAGGGGGACTGAAGCTTTCTTT. This rearrangement joins TRBV7-9 to TRBJ1-1; 7 bases are shared with TRBD1. CDR1 is SEHNR and CDR2 is FQNEAQ in the germline V gene (reference sequence). After removal of 7 bases from V and 5 bases from J, the junction contained 7 bases not matched to a gene. The CDR3 is made up of 13 amino acids.

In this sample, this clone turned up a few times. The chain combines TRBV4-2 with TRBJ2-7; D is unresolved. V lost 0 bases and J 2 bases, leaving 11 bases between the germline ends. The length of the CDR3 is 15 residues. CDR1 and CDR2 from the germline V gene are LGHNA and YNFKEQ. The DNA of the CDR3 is TGTGCCAGCAGCCAAGATGGTGGCCAAGCCTACGAGCAGTACTTC. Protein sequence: CASSQDGGQAYEQYF.

CDR3 region: CASSFSGEAEETQYF. The CDR3 nucleotides read TGTGCCAGCAGTTTCAGCGGGGAGGCAGAAGAGACCCAGTACTTC. The V gene is TRBV28, the J gene TRBJ2-5; 7 bases map to TRBD2. Trimming took 3 bases from V and 3 from J; bases not matched to a gene: 7. The CDR3 is 15 amino acids. Germline V CDR1 and CDR2: MDHEN, SYDVKM.

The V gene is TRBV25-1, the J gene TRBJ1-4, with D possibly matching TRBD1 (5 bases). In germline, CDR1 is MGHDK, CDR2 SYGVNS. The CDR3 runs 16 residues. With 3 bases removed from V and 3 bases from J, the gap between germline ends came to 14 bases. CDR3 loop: CASSDLTTGANEKLFF. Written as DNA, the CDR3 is TGTGCCAGCAGTGATCTTACTACGGGGGCTAATGAAAAACTGTTTTTT.

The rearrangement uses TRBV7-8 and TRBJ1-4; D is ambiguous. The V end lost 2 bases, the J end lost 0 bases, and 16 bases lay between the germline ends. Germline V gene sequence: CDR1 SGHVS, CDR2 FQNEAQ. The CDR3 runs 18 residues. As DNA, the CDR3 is TGTGCCAGCAGCTTAAGAGGTTTACGAGCTTCAACTAATGAAAAACTGTTTTTT. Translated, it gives CASSLRGLRASTNEKLFF. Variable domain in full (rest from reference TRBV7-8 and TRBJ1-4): GAGVSQSPRYKVAKRGQDVALRCDPISGHVSLFWYQQALGQGPEFLTYFQNEAQLDKSGLPSDRFFAERPEGSVSTLKIQRTQQEDSAVYLCASSLRGLRASTNEKLFFGSGTQLSVL.

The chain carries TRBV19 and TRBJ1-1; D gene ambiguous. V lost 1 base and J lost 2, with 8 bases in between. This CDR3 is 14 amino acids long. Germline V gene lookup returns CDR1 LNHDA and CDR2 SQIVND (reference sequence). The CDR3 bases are TGTGCCAGTAGTATAGGATACAGCAACACTGAAGCTTTCTTT. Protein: CASSIGYSNTEAFF.

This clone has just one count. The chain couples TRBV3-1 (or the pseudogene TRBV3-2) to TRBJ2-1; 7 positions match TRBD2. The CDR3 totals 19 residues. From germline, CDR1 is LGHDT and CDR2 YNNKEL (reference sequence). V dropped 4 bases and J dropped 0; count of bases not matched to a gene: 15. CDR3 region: CASSPTFGAGDSSYNEQFF. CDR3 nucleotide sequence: TGTGCCAGCAGCCCCACCTTCGGGGCGGGGGACTCCTCCTACAATGAGCAGTTCTTC.

For the CDR3, the DNA is TGTGCCAGCTTCGGGCAGGGGATATCCTACAATGAGCAGTTCTTC. This codes for CASFGQGISYNEQFF. The J gene is TRBJ2-1, the V gene TRBV2; a possible D gene is TRBD1 (6 bases). CDR1 is SNHLY and CDR2 is FYNNEI in the germline V gene. The length of the CDR3 is 15 residues. With 8 bases removed from V and 1 base from J, the gap between germline ends came to 15 bases.

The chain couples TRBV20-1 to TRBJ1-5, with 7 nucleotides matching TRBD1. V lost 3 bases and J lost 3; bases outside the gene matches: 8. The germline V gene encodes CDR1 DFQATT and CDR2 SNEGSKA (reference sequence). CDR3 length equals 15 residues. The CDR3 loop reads CSASEDRVANQPQHF. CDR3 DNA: TGCAGTGCTAGTGAAGACAGGGTCGCCAATCAGCCCCAGCATTTT.

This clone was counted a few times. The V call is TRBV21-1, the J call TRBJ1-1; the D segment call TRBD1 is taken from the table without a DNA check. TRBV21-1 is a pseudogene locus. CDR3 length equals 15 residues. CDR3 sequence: CASSKTETGNTEAFF. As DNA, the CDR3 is TGTGCCAGCAGCAAAACAGAGACAGGGAACACTGAAGCTTTCTTT.

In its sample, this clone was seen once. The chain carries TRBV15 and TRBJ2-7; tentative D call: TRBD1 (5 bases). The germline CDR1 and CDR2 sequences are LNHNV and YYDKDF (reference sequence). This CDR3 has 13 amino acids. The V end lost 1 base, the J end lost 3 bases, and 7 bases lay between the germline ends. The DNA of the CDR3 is TGTGCCACCAGCAGAGGCAGGGACTACGAGCAGTACTTC. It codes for CATSRGRDYEQYF.

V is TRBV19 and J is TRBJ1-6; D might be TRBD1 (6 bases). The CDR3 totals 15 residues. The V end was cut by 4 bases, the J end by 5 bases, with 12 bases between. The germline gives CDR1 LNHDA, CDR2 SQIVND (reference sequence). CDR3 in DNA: TGTGCCAGTAGTACCCTGACAGGAGATAATTCACCCCTCCACTTT. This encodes CASSTLTGDNSPLHF.

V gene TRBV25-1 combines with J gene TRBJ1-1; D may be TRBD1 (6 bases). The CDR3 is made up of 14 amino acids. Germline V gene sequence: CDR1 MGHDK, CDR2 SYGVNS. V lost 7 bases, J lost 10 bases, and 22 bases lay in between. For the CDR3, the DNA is TGTGCCAGCACCGCATTTAGGGAGGGGGGAACAGCTTTCTTT. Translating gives CASTAFREGGTAFF.

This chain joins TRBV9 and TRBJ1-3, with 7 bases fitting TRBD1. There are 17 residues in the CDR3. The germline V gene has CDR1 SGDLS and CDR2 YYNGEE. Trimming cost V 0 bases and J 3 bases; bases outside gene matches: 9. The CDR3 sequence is CASSVGDSWLVGNTIYF. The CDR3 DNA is TGTGCCAGCAGCGTAGGGGACAGTTGGTTGGTTGGAAACACCATATATTTT. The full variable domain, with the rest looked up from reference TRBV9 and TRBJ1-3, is DSGVTQTPKHLITATGQRVTLRCSPRSGDLSVYWYQQSLDQGLQFLIQYYNGEERAKGNILERFSAQQFPDLHSELNLSSLELGDSALYFCASSVGDSWLVGNTIYFGEGSWLTVV.

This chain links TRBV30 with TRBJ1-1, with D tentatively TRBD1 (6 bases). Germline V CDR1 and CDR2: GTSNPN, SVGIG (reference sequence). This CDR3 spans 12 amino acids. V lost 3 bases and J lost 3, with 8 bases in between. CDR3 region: CAWRDRDTEAFF. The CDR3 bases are TGTGCCTGGAGGGACAGAGACACTGAAGCTTTCTTT.

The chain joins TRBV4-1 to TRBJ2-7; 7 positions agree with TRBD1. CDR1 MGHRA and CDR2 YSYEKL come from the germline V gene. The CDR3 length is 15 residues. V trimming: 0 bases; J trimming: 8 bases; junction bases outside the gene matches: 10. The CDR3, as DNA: TGCGCCAGCAGCCAAGAGGGGAGACAGGGATCTCAGCAGTACTTC. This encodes CASSQEGRQGSQQYF.